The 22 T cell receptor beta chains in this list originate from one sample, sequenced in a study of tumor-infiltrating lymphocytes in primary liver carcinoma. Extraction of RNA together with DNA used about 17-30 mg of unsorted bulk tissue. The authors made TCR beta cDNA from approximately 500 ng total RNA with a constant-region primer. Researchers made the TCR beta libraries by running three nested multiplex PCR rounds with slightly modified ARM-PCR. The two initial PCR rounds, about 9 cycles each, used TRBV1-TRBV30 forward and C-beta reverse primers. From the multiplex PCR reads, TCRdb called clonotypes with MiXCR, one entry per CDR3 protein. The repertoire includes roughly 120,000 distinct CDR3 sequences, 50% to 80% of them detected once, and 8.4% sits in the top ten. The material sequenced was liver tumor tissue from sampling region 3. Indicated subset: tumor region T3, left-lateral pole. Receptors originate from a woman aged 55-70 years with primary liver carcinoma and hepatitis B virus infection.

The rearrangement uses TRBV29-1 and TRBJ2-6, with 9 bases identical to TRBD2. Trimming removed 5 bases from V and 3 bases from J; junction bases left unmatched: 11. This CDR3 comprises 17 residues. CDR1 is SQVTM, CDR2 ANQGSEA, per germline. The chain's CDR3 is CSVIRTSVRSGANVLTF. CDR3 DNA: TGCAGCGTTATCAGGACTAGCGTGAGAAGTGGGGCCAACGTCCTGACTTTC. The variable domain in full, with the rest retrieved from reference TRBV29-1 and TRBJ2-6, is SAVISQKPSRDICQRGTSLTIQCQVDSQVTMMFWYRQQPGQSLTLIATANQGSEATYESGFVIDKFPISRPNLTFSTLTVSNMSPEDSSIYLCSVIRTSVRSGANVLTFGAGSRLTVL.

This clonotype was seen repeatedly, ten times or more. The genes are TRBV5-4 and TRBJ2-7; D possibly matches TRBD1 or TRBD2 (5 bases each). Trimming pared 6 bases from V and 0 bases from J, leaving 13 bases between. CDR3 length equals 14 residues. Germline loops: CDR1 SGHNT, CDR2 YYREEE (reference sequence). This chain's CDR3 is CASNPGPNSYEQYF. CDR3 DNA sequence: TGTGCCAGCAACCCGGGACCCAACTCCTACGAGCAGTACTTC. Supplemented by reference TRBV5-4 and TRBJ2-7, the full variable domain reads ETGVTQSPTHLIKTRGQQVTLRCSSQSGHNTVSWYQQALGQGPQFIFQYYREEENGRGNFPPRFSGLQFPNYSSELNVNALELDDSALYLCASNPGPNSYEQYFGPGTRLTVT.

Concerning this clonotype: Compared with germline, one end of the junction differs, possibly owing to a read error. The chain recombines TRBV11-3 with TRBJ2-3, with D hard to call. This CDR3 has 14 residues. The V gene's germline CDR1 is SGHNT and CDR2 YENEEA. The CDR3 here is CASSLDLSSYTPFF. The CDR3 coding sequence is TGTGCCAGCAGCTTAGATCTGTCCAGTTACACCCCCTTTTTC.

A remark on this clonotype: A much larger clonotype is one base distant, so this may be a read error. The CDR3 sequence: CASSLGPSGTDTNTQYF. The CDR3 DNA sequence: TGTGCCAGCAGCTTGGGGCCTAGCGGGACCGACACAAATACGCAGTATTTT. The genes are TRBV5-4 and TRBJ2-3; the match to TRBD2 covers 9 bases. This CDR3 comprises 17 residues. CDR1 SGHNT and CDR2 YYREEE come from the germline V gene (reference sequence).

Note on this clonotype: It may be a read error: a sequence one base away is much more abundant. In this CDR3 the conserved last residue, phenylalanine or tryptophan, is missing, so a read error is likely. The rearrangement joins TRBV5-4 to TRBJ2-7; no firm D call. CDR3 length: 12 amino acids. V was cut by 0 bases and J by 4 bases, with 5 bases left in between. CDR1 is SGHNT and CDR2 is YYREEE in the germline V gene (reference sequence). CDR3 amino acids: CASSLVGYEQYL. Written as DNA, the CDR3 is TGTGCCAGCAGCTTGGTTGGGTACGAGCAGTACTTA.

Here the CDR3 DNA reads TGTGCCAGCAGCCCCATGAGGAGCACTGAAGCTTTCTTT. It translates to CASSPMRSTEAFF. The rearrangement uses TRBV4-2 and TRBJ1-1, with unresolved D. Trimming stripped 4 bases from V and 4 bases from J, with 10 bases between. This CDR3 contains 13 residues. Per germline, CDR1 LGHNA and CDR2 YNFKEQ.

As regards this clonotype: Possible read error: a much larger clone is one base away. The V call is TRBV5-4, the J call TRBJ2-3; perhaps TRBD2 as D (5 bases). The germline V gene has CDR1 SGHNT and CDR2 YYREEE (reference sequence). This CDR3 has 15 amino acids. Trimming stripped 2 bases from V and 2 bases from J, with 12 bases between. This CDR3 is CASSFCGLSTDTQYF. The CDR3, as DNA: TGTGCCAGCAGCTTCTGCGGACTTTCCACAGATACGCAGTATTTT.

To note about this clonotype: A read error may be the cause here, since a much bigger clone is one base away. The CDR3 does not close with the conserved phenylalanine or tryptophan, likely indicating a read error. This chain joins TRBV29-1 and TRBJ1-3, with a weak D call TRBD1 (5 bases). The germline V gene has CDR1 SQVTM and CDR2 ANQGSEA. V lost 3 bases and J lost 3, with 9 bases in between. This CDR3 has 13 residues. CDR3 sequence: CSVDAGGGNTIYL. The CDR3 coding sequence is TGCAGCGTTGATGCCGGGGGTGGAAACACCATATATTTA.

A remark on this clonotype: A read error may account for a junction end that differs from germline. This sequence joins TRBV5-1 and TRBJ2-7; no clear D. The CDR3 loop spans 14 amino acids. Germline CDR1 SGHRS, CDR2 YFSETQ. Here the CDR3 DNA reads TGCGCCCGCAGCTTGGACGGGCTTGACTACGAGCAGTACTTC. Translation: CARSLDGLDYEQYF.

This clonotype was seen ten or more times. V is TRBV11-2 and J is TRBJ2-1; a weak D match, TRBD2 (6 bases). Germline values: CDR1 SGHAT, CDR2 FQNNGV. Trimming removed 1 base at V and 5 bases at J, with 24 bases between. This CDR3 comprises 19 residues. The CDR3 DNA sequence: TGTGCCAGCAGCTTAGTAGGTTCTTTCAGCGGGCCAAGCCACAATGAGCAGTTCTTC. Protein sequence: CASSLVGSFSGPSHNEQFF. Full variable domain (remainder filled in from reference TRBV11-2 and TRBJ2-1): EAGVAQSPRYKIIEKRQSVAFWCNPISGHATLYWYQQILGQGPKLLIQFQNNGVVDDSQLPKDRFSAERLKGVDSTLKIQPAKLEDSAVYLCASSLVGSFSGPSHNEQFFGPGTRLTVL.

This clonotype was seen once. CDR3 amino acids: CASSLLRGWSYGYTF. The CDR3, as DNA: TGTGCCAGCAGTTTACTCAGGGGGTGGTCCTATGGCTACACCTTC. The chain recombines TRBV28 with TRBJ1-2; TRBD1 agrees at 7 bases. The CDR3 is made up of 15 amino acids. CDR1 MDHEN and CDR2 SYDVKM come from the germline V gene. After removal of 2 bases from V and 4 bases from J, the junction contained 7 bases not matched to a gene.

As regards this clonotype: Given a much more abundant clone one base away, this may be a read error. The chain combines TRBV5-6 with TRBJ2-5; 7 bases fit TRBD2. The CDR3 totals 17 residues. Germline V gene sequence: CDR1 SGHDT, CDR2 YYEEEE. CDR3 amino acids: CASSWGGTFVYQGTQYF. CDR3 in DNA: TGTGCCAGCAGCTGGGGAGGGACTTTCGTGTACCAAGGGACCCAGTACTTC.

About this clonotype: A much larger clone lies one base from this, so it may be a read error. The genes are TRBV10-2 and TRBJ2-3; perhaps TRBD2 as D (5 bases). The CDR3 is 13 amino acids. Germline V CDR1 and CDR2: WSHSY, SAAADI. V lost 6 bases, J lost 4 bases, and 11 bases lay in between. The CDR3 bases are TGCGCCAGCAGACTAGGCGCCCCAGATACGCAGTATTTT. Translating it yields CASRLGAPDTQYF.

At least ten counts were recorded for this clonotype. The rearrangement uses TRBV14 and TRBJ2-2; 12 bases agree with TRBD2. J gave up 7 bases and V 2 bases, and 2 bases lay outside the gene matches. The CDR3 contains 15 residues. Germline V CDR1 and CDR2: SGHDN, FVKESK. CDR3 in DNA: TGTGCCAGCAGCCAACGACTAGCGGGAGTCGGGGAGCTGTTTTTT. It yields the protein CASSQRLAGVGELFF.

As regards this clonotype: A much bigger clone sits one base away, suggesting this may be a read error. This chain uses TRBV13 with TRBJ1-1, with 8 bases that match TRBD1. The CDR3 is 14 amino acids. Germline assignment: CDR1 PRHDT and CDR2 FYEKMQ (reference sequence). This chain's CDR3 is CAGSRTGGSTEAFF. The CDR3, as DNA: TGTGCCGGCAGCCGTACAGGGGGATCCACTGAAGCTTTCTTT.

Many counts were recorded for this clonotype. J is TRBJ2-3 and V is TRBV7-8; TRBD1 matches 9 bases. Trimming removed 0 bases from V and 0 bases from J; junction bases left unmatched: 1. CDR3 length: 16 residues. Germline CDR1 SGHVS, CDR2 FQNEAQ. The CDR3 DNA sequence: TGTGCCAGCAGCTTAGCTGGGACAGGGAGCACAGATACGCAGTATTTT. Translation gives CASSLAGTGSTDTQYF.

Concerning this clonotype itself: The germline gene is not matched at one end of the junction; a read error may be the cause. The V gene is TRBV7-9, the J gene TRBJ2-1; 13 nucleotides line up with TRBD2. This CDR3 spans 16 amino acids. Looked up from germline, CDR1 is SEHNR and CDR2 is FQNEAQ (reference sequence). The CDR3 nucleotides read TGTGTCAGCAGCCCGGAACTAGCGGGGGGGTACAATGACCAGTTCTTC. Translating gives CVSSPELAGGYNDQFF.

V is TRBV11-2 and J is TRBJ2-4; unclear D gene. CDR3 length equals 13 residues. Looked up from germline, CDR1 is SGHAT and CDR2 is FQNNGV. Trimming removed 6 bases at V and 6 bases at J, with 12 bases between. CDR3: CASRRDSINIQYF. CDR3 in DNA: TGTGCCAGCAGACGCGACTCAATAAACATTCAGTACTTC.

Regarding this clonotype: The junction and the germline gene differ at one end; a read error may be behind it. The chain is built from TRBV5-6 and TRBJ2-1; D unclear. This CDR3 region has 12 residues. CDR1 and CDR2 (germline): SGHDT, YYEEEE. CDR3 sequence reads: CASGLIRNEQFF. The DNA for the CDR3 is TGTGCCAGCGGCTTGATTCGCAATGAGCAGTTTTTC. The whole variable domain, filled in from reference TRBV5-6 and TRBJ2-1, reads DAGVTQSPTHLIKTRGQQVTLRCSPKSGHDTVSWYQQALGQGPQFIFQYYEEEERQRGNFPDRFSGHQFPNYSSELNVNALLLGDSALYLCASGLIRNEQFFGPGTRLTVL.

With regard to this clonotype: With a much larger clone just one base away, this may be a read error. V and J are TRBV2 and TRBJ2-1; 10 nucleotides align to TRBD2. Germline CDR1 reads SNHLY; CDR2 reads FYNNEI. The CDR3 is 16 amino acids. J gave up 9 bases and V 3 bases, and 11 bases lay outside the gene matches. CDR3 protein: CASSDWPSGGGGEQFF. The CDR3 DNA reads TGTGCCAGCAGTGATTGGCCTAGCGGGGGCGGGGGTGAGCAGTTCTTC.

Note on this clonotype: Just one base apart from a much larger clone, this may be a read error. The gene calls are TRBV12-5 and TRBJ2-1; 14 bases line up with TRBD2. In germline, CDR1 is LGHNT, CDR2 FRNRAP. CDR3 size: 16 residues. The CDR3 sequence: CASGPGLAGGFDEHFF. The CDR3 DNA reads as TGTGCTAGTGGTCCCGGACTAGCGGGAGGTTTCGATGAGCACTTCTTC.

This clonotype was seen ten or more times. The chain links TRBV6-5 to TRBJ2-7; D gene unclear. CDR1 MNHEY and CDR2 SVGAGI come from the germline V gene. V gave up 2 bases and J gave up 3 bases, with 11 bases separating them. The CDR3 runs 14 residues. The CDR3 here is CASSYTPGNYEQYF. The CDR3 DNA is TGTGCCAGCAGTTACACCCCCGGCAACTACGAGCAGTACTTC.